This T cell receptor beta chain is from a study of cytotoxic CD8 clonotypes in ibrutinib-treated CLL. The overall study: Among the patients, about a dozen presented as relapsed/refractory and around 15 as treatment-naive; 17 showed unmutated IGHV. Regarding the study as a whole: Rising at ibrutinib response, clonality subsequently fell back toward baseline at progression.

This CDR3 comprises 15 residues. Looked up from germline, CDR1 is LGHNA and CDR2 is YSLEER. The V gene lost 4 bases and the J gene lost 2 bases, with 15 bases spanning the gap. Points on this clone: Its antigen is still unknown.

Clones were read by immunoSEQ multiplex PCR, and TCRdb kept only the in-frame ones, dropping some. The sample shows around 140,000 clones, approximately 83% of them seen only once. The sample consisted of PBMCs, taken after 24 months of ibrutinib treatment. V gene TRBV4-3 combines with J gene TRBJ2-7; a weak D match, TRBD1 (5 bases). The receptor comes from a human donor with chronic lymphocytic leukemia. The CDR3 region is CASSRERGGAYEQYF. In nucleotides, the CDR3 is TGCGCCAGCAGCCGAGAAAGGGGCGGCGCCTACGAGCAGTACTTC.